This entry lists 23 T cell receptor beta chains sequenced from one sample in a study of CD8 T cells in ankylosing spondylitis. TCRdb processed the 5' RACE reads anew with MiXCR; each CDR3 protein has one entry. The repertoire holds about 340,000 distinct CDR3 sequences, with roughly 20% as singletons. Sequencing was done on a sample of blood, either unsorted or a sorted T cell fraction (not recorded which). These receptors all stem from a male donor with ankylosing spondylitis or in good health (not recorded which).

The V gene is TRBV7-8, the J gene TRBJ1-2; D is ambiguous. In germline, CDR1 is SGHVS, CDR2 FQNEAQ. The CDR3 length is 14 residues. V was trimmed by 1 base and J by 8 bases, leaving 14 bases between them. CDR3 DNA sequence: TGTGCCAGCAGCTTAGATGGAGGATTCGGCGGCTACACCTTC. Translated: CASSLDGGFGGYTF.

The CDR3 region is CASSVGSRGNQETQYF. Here the CDR3 DNA reads TGTGCCAGCAGCGTAGGCTCCAGGGGTAATCAAGAGACCCAGTACTTC. The rearrangement links TRBV9 to TRBJ2-5, with TRBD1 as a possible D gene (6 bases). The V and J ends lost 0 bases and 2 bases respectively, with 14 bases between them. Germline values: CDR1 SGDLS, CDR2 YYNGEE. The CDR3 runs to 16 residues.

This clonotype occurred a few times. The V call is TRBV11-2, the J call TRBJ2-3, with 7 bases lining up with TRBD1. Trimming took 1 base from V and 2 from J; bases not matched to a gene: 6. CDR3 size: 16 residues. Germline lookup yields CDR1 SGHAT and CDR2 FQNNGV. The CDR3 here is CASSLVVTGHTDTQYF. For the CDR3, the DNA is TGTGCCAGCAGCTTAGTTGTGACAGGGCACACAGATACGCAGTATTTT.

This chain joins TRBV6-5 and TRBJ2-7; D may be TRBD1 or TRBD2 (5 bases each). This CDR3 spans 14 amino acids. Germline loops: CDR1 MNHEY, CDR2 SVGAGI. The V gene lost 2 bases and the J gene lost 2 bases, with 10 bases spanning the gap. CDR3 residues: CASSYEGPTYEQYF. CDR3 nucleotides: TGTGCCAGCAGTTACGAGGGGCCAACCTACGAGCAGTACTTC.

The V and J genes are TRBV12-3 or TRBV12-4 and TRBJ1-2, with no clear D. This CDR3 region has 14 residues. The V end was cut by 7 bases, the J end by 0 bases, with 12 bases between. In DNA form, the CDR3 reads TGTGCCAGCACTCCTGACCCAGCTAACTATGGCTACACCTTC. This sequence encodes CASTPDPANYGYTF.

This clonotype was picked up a small number of times. The V call is TRBV13, the J call TRBJ2-2; 10 nucleotides agree with TRBD1. J was trimmed by 4 bases and V by 5 bases; bases with no gene match: 4. CDR3 length: 15 amino acids. Looked up from germline, CDR1 is PRHDT and CDR2 is FYEKMQ (reference sequence). The CDR3 bases are TGTGCCAGCAGCATCGGGACAGGGGTCACCGGGGAGCTGTTTTTT. Protein: CASSIGTGVTGELFF.

The chain employs TRBV20-1 and TRBJ1-5; D is undetermined. CDR3 length equals 13 residues. Trimming left V 0 bases short and J 5 bases short, with 8 bases between. CDR1 DFQATT and CDR2 SNEGSKA come from the germline V gene (reference sequence). CDR3 sequence (DNA): TGCAGTGCTAGAGAATTCGGGGATCAGCCCCAGCATTTT. The encoded protein is CSAREFGDQPQHF.

The genes are TRBV5-1 and TRBJ2-7, with TRBD1 matching 8 bases. CDR1 is SGHRS and CDR2 is YFSETQ in the germline V gene. This CDR3 has 15 amino acids. V shed 2 bases, J shed 2 bases, and the junction held 6 bases outside the gene matches. Here the CDR3 reads CASSFGTGPAYEQYF. Here the CDR3 DNA reads TGCGCCAGCAGCTTTGGGACAGGACCAGCCTACGAGCAGTACTTC. Full variable domain (missing parts from reference TRBV5-1 and TRBJ2-7): KAGVTQTPRYLIKTRGQQVTLSCSPISGHRSVSWYQQTPGQGLQFLFEYFSETQRNKGNFPGRFSGRQFSNSRSEMNVSTLELGDSALYLCASSFGTGPAYEQYFGPGTRLTVT.

V is TRBV4-2 and J is TRBJ2-5, with TRBD1 as a possible D gene (5 bases). Germline CDR1 and CDR2: LGHNA and YNFKEQ. The CDR3 sequence is 13 residues long. The V end was cut by 3 bases, the J end by 5 bases, with 10 bases between. The DNA for the CDR3 is TGTGCCAGCAGCCAGCGGCAGGGTGAGACCCAGTACTTC. Translated: CASSQRQGETQYF.

Details on this clonotype: Sequence at one end of the junction differs from germline and may be a read error. This chain connects TRBV5-5 to TRBJ2-2; D ambiguous. The CDR3 runs to 14 residues. CDR1 and CDR2 from the germline V gene are SGHKS and YYEKEE (reference sequence). The CDR3, as DNA: TGTGCCATCAGCCCTGGGCTCCTCACCGGGGAGCTGTTTTTT. Its translation is CAISPGLLTGELFF.

J is TRBJ2-7 and V is TRBV20-1, with TRBD2 matching over 8 bases. J was trimmed by 2 bases and V by 1 base; bases with no gene match: 1. CDR3 length equals 13 residues. Germline V gene lookup returns CDR1 DFQATT and CDR2 SNEGSKA (reference sequence). CDR3 coding DNA: TGCAGTGCTAGAGGTAGCGGGGCCTACGAGCAGTACTTC. Amino acid sequence: CSARGSGAYEQYF.

This clonotype turned up a few times. V is TRBV7-9 and J is TRBJ2-5; TRBD1 agrees at 9 bases. CDR1 and CDR2 from the germline V gene are SEHNR and FQNEAQ (reference sequence). The CDR3 is 16 amino acids. After removal of 6 bases from V and 4 bases from J, the junction contained 12 bases not matched to a gene. This CDR3 reads CASSNPAGTGIETQYF. The CDR3 DNA sequence: TGTGCCAGCAGTAACCCCGCCGGGACAGGGATAGAGACCCAGTACTTC.

This clonotype has more than one count but fewer than ten. V and J are TRBV10-3 and TRBJ2-2, with TRBD2 identical over 8 bases. V shed 0 bases, J shed 2 bases, and the junction held 8 bases outside the gene matches. The CDR3 contains 18 residues. CDR1 and CDR2 from the germline V gene are ENHRY and SYGVKD. CDR3 in amino acids: CAISESANSGANTGELFF. DNA for the CDR3: TGTGCCATCAGTGAGTCAGCAAATAGCGGGGCCAACACCGGGGAGCTGTTTTTT.

This clonotype has a handful of counts. The rearrangement uses TRBV4-1 and TRBJ2-2; TRBD2 matches 7 bases. This CDR3 region has 16 residues. Germline loops: CDR1 MGHRA, CDR2 YSYEKL. The trim removed 0 bases at V and 5 bases at J, leaving 6 bases unmatched. CDR3 nucleotide sequence: TGCGCCAGCAGCCAAGACGGCCTGGGGGGGACCGGGGAGCTGTTTTTT. It is translated as CASSQDGLGGTGELFF.

The CDR3 sequence is CASTVWNTEAFF. CDR3 nucleotides: TGTGCCAGCACGGTGTGGAACACTGAAGCTTTCTTT. The chain is built from TRBV2 and TRBJ1-1; D remains ambiguous. The CDR3 covers 12 residues. Per germline, CDR1 SNHLY and CDR2 FYNNEI. V lost 7 bases to trimming and J lost 1 base, with 7 bases between them. The whole variable domain, filled in from reference TRBV2 and TRBJ1-1, reads EPEVTQTPSHQVTQMGQEVILRCVPISNHLYFYWYRQILGQKVEFLVSFYNNEISEKSEIFDDQFSVERPDGSNFTLKIRSTKLEDSAMYFCASTVWNTEAFFGQGTRLTVV.

The sample holds a few counts of this clonotype. The CDR3 region is CASSYSKWGETQYF. CDR3 in DNA: TGTGCCAGCAGTTACTCAAAATGGGGGGAGACCCAGTACTTC. The chain employs TRBV6-5 and TRBJ2-5; D may correspond to TRBD1 or TRBD2 (5 bases each). The germline V gene encodes CDR1 MNHEY and CDR2 SVGAGI. This CDR3 has 14 amino acids. Deletions cut 0 bases from V and 5 bases from J, with 10 bases between.

The chain joins TRBV10-3 to TRBJ2-7; D is perhaps TRBD1 (5 bases). The CDR3 sequence is 13 residues long. V was cut by 6 bases and J by 0 bases, with 9 bases left in between. CDR1 and CDR2 (germline): ENHRY, SYGVKD. CDR3 sequence (DNA): TGTGCCATCAGCCGGACATCCTCCTACGAGCAGTACTTC. Translated: CAISRTSSYEQYF.

The table lists this clonotype with a few counts. This chain links TRBV9 with TRBJ2-1; D tentatively reads TRBD1 or TRBD2 (5 bases each). The CDR3 spans 15 residues. Germline assignment: CDR1 SGDLS and CDR2 YYNGEE. Trimming pared 0 bases from V and 1 base from J, leaving 8 bases between. The CDR3 DNA reads TGTGCCAGCAGCGTAGTCGGGACGTCCTACAATGAGCAGTTCTTC. It codes for CASSVVGTSYNEQFF.

A few counts support this clonotype. This chain links TRBV4-2 with TRBJ2-5; TRBD1 or TRBD2 may be the D gene (5 bases each). Germline values: CDR1 LGHNA, CDR2 YNFKEQ. The length of the CDR3 is 14 residues. V was shortened by 3 bases and J by 3 bases, with 11 bases between the two germline ends. In DNA, the CDR3 is TGTGCCAGCAGCCAGAGGGGACGAGAAGAGACCCAGTACTTC. The encoded protein is CASSQRGREETQYF.

This clonotype has at least ten counts. The CDR3 loop reads CASSPRDRTYEQYF. DNA for the CDR3: TGTGCCAGCAGTCCCCGGGACAGGACCTACGAGCAGTACTTC. The chain combines TRBV12-3 or TRBV12-4 with TRBJ2-7; the match to TRBD1 covers 8 bases. This CDR3 is 14 amino acids long. V dropped 5 bases and J dropped 2; count of bases not matched to a gene: 5.

In its sample, this clonotype was seen a few times. The rearrangement links TRBV27 to TRBJ2-2; D call uncertain. The V gene lost 4 bases and the J gene lost 0 bases, with 9 bases spanning the gap. Germline CDR1 and CDR2: MNHEY and SMNVEV (reference sequence). The length of the CDR3 is 15 residues. CDR3 region: CASSSELTNTGELFF. Here the CDR3 DNA reads TGTGCCAGCAGTTCCGAGTTGACGAACACCGGGGAGCTGTTTTTT.

The chain employs TRBV12-3 or TRBV12-4 and TRBJ2-5; D is ambiguous. Deletions cut 5 bases from V and 7 bases from J, with 8 bases between. This CDR3 region has 11 residues. CDR3 loop: CASSPGPTQYF. The CDR3 DNA reads TGTGCCAGCAGTCCCGGACCGACCCAGTACTTC.

CDR3 protein: CASPGQGGNEQFF. DNA of the CDR3: TGTGCCAGCCCGGGACAGGGGGGGAATGAGCAGTTCTTC. The chain is built from TRBV2 and TRBJ2-1, with 11 bases aligning to TRBD1. This CDR3 comprises 13 residues. CDR1 is SNHLY and CDR2 is FYNNEI in the germline V gene. Losses at the gene ends were 8 bases for V and 7 bases for J; bases not matched to a gene: 4. Based on the CDR3 plus reference TRBV2 and TRBJ2-1, the full variable domain is EPEVTQTPSHQVTQMGQEVILRCVPISNHLYFYWYRQILGQKVEFLVSFYNNEISEKSEIFDDQFSVERPDGSNFTLKIRSTKLEDSAMYFCASPGQGGNEQFFGPGTRLTVL.